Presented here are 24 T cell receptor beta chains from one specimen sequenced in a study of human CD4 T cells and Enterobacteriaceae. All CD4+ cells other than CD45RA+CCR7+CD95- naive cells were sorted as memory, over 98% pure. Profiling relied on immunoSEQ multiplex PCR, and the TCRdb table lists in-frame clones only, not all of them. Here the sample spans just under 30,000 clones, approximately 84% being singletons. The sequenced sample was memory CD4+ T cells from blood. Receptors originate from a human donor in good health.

CDR3 nucleotides: TGCAGTGCTAGTGGACAAGAGACCCAGTACTTC. It codes for CSASGQETQYF. The chain has TRBV20-1 and TRBJ2-5; D is uncertain. Germline CDR1 and CDR2: DFQATT and SNEGSKA (reference sequence). V shed 3 bases and J shed 2 bases, with 4 bases lying between them. The CDR3 spans 11 residues.

Here the CDR3 reads CASSSYKPPTDTQYF. CDR3 DNA: TGCGCCAGCAGCTCATACAAACCACCCACAGATACGCAGTATTTT. This chain connects TRBV5-1 to TRBJ2-3; no definite D call. V was trimmed by 3 bases and J by 2 bases, leaving 13 bases between them. CDR3 length equals 15 residues. Germline V CDR1 and CDR2: SGHRS, YFSETQ.

Written as DNA, the CDR3 is TGCGCCAGCAGCTCTAACAGGGCCCGGAACACTGAAGCTTTCTTT. This codes for CASSSNRARNTEAFF. The chain employs TRBV5-1 and TRBJ1-1; a weak D match, TRBD1 (6 bases). V was clipped by 3 bases and J by 1 base, with 13 bases between them. This CDR3 region has 15 residues. Germline lookup yields CDR1 SGHRS and CDR2 YFSETQ.

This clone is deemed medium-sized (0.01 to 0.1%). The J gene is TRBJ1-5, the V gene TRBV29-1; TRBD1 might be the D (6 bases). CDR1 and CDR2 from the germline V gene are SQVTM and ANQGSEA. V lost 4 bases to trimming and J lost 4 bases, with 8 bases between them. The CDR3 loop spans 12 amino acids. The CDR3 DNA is TGCAGCGTTGTGACAGGAAATCAGCCCCAGCATTTT. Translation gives CSVVTGNQPQHF. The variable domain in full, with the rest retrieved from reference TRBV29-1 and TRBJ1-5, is SAVISQKPSRDICQRGTSLTIQCQVDSQVTMMFWYRQQPGQSLTLIATANQGSEATYESGFVIDKFPISRPNLTFSTLTVSNMSPEDSSIYLCSVVTGNQPQHFGDGTRLSIL.

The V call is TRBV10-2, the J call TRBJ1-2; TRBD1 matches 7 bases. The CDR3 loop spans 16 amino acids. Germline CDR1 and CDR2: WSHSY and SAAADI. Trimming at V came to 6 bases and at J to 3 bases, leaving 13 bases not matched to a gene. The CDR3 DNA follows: TGCGCCAGCAGCCACCCTCGACAGGGTGTGCACTATGGCTACACCTTC. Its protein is CASSHPRQGVHYGYTF.

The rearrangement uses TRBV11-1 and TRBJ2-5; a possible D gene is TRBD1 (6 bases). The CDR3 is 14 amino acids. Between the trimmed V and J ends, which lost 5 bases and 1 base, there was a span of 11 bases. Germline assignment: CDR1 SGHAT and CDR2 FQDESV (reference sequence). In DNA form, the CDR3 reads TGTGCCAGCAGCCGCAGGGGCGGCCAAGAGACCCAGTACTTC. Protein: CASSRRGGQETQYF.

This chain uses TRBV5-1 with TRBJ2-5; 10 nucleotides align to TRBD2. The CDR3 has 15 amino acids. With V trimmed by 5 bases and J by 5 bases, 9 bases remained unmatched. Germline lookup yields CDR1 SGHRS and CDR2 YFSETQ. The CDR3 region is CASSLTSGEWETQYF. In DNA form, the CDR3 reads TGCGCCAGCAGTCTTACTAGCGGGGAGTGGGAGACCCAGTACTTC.

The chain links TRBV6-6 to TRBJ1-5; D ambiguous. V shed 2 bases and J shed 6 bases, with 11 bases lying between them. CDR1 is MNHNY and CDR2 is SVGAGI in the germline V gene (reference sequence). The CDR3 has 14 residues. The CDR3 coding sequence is TGTGCCAGCAGTTACGGAGGATCTGGTCAGCCCCAGCATTTT. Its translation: CASSYGGSGQPQHF.

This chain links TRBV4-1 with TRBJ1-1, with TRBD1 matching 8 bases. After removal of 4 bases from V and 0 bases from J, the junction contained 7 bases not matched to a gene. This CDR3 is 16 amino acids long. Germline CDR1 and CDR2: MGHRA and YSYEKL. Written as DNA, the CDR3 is TGCGCCAGCAGCCCGTGGGACAGGCTCATGAACACTGAAGCTTTCTTT. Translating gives CASSPWDRLMNTEAFF.

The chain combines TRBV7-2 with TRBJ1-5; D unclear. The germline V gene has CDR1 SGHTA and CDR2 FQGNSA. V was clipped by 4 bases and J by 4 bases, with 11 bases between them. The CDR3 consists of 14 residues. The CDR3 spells CASSSRMGNQPQHF. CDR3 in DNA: TGTGCCAGCAGCTCCCGGATGGGTAATCAGCCCCAGCATTTT.

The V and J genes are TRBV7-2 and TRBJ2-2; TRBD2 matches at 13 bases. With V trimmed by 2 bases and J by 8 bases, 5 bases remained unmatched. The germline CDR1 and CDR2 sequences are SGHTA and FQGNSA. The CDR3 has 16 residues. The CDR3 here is CASSLLGLAGSGELFF. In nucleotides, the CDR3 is TGTGCCAGCAGCTTACTGGGACTAGCGGGAAGTGGGGAGCTGTTTTTT.

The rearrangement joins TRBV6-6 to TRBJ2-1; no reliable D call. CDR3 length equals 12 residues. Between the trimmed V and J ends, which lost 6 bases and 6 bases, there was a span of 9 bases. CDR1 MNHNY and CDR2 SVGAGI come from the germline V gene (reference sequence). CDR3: CASRNPGNEQFF. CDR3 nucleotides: TGTGCCAGCAGAAATCCGGGCAATGAGCAGTTCTTC.

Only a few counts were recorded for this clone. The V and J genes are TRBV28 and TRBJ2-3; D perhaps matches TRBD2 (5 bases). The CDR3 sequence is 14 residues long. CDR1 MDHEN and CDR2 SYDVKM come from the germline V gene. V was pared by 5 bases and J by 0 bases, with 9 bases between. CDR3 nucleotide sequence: TGTGCCAGCAGTAAAGGCGGGAGCACAGATACGCAGTATTTT. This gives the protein CASSKGGSTDTQYF.

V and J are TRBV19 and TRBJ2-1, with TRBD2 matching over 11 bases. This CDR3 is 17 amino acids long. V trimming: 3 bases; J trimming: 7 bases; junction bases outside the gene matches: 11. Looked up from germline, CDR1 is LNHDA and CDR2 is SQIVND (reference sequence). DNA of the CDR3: TGTGCCAGTAGTATTCTGGGACTAGCGGCCTCTGGAAATGAGCAGTTCTTC. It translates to CASSILGLAASGNEQFF.

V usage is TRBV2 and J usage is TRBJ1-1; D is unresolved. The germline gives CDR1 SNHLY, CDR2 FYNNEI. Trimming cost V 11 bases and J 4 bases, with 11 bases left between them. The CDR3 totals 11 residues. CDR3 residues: CAVRVATEAFF. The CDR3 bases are TGTGCCGTCCGAGTTGCCACTGAAGCTTTCTTT.

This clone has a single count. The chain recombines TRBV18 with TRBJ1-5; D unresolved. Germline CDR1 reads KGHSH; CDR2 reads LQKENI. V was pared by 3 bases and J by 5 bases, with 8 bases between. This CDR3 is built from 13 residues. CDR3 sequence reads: CASSPYEDQPQHF. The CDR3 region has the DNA TGTGCCAGCTCACCGTACGAAGATCAGCCCCAGCATTTT.

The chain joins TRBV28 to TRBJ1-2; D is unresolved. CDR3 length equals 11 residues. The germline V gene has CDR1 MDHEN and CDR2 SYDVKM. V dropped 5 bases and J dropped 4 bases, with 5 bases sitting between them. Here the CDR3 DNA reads TGTGCCAGCAGTACCCGCTATGGCTACACCTTC. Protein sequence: CASSTRYGYTF.

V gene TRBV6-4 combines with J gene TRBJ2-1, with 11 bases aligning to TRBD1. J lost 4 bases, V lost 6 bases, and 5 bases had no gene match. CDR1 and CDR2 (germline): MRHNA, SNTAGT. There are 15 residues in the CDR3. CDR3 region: CASSPGQGVYNEQFF. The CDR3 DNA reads TGTGCCAGCAGCCCGGGACAGGGGGTGTACAATGAGCAGTTCTTC.

The chain's CDR3 is CASSAFGPSDRQYGKLFF. The CDR3 DNA reads TGCGCCAGCAGCGCTTTCGGGCCTTCTGACCGACAATACGGAAAACTGTTTTTT. The genes are TRBV5-1 and TRBJ1-4; D remains unclear. The germline V gene has CDR1 SGHRS and CDR2 YFSETQ. V gave up 4 bases and J gave up 10 bases, with 29 bases separating them. The CDR3 has 18 amino acids.

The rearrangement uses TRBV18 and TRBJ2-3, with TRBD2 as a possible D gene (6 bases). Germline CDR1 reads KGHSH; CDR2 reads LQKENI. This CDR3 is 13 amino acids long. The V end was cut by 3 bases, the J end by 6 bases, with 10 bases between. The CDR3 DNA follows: TGTGCCAGCTCACCTCTTGGGGGGGATACGCAGTATTTT. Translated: CASSPLGGDTQYF.

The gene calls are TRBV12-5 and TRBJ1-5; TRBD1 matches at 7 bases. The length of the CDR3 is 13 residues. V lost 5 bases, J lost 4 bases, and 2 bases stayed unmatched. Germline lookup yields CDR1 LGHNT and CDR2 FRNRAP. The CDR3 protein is CASGPQGNQPQHF. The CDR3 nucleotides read TGTGCTAGTGGTCCACAGGGGAATCAGCCCCAGCATTTT.

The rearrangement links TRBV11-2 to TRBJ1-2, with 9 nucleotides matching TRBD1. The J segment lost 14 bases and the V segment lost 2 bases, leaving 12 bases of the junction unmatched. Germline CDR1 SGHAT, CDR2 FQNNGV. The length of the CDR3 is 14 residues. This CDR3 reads CASSLSRTGVACTF. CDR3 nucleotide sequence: TGTGCCAGCAGCTTATCGAGGACAGGGGTCGCCTGTACCTTC.

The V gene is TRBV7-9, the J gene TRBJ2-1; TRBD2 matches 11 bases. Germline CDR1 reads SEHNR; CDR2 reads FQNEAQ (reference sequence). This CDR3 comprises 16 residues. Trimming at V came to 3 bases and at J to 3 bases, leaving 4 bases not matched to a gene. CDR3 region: CASSLPGLAVYNEQFF. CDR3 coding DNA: TGTGCCAGCAGCTTGCCGGGACTAGCGGTCTACAATGAGCAGTTCTTC.

CDR3 loop: CASSPGGGRTAKNIQYF. As DNA, the CDR3 is TGTGCCAGCAGTCCGGGAGGGGGTCGCACAGCCAAAAACATTCAGTACTTC. The V gene is TRBV28, the J gene TRBJ2-4; 8 bases line up with TRBD2. Germline CDR1 MDHEN, CDR2 SYDVKM. V dropped 5 bases and J dropped 0; count of bases not matched to a gene: 9. The CDR3 has 17 amino acids.